What follows are 6 T cell receptor beta chains derived from one specimen sequenced in a study of cytomegalovirus exposure and HLA in healthy donors. 60 Vbeta and 13 Jbeta primers were used in PCR. Profiling relied on immunoSEQ multiplex PCR, and the TCRdb table lists in-frame clones only, not all of them. The data show roughly 180,000 clones, over 60% seen once. The sequenced material came from PBMCs. These receptors all stem from a man aged 18 to 29 in good health and CMV-seronegative.

The chain carries TRBV5-1 and TRBJ2-7; 9 bases agree with TRBD1. With V trimmed by 4 bases and J by 3 bases, 17 bases remained unmatched. This CDR3 contains 18 residues. Germline V CDR1 and CDR2: SGHRS, YFSETQ. The CDR3 coding sequence is TGCGCCAGCAGCAGGGGGGACAGGGAAGAGTACCGGAACTACGAGCAGTACTTC. It encodes CASSRGDREEYRNYEQYF.

This chain connects TRBV5-8 to TRBJ2-7, with D hard to call. Germline values: CDR1 SGHTS, CDR2 YDEGEE. The CDR3 covers 14 residues. V lost 0 bases and J lost 3, with 10 bases in between. The CDR3 here is CASSLVLRNYEQYF. As DNA, the CDR3 is TGTGCCAGCAGCTTGGTTTTGCGGAACTACGAGCAGTACTTC.

This chain uses TRBV28 with TRBJ1-5; D uncertain. V was cut by 0 bases and J by 7 bases, with 10 bases left in between. The CDR3 loop spans 14 amino acids. Germline V CDR1 and CDR2: MDHEN, SYDVKM. The CDR3 protein is CASSLWQVNQPQHF. Written as DNA, the CDR3 is TGTGCCAGCAGTTTATGGCAGGTCAACCAGCCCCAGCATTTT.

This clone was detected once. V gene TRBV9 combines with J gene TRBJ2-3; D unresolved. CDR3 size: 15 residues. V lost 0 bases to trimming and J lost 2 bases, with 10 bases between them. Germline values: CDR1 SGDLS, CDR2 YYNGEE. The CDR3 sequence is CASSVVGYSTDTQYF. The CDR3 DNA sequence: TGTGCCAGCAGCGTAGTGGGCTATTCCACAGATACGCAGTATTTT.

The rearrangement joins TRBV6-4 to TRBJ2-1; weak D call: TRBD2 (7 bases). V gave up 2 bases and J gave up 8 bases, with 13 bases separating them. The CDR3 sequence is 14 residues long. The germline gives CDR1 MRHNA, CDR2 SNTAGT. Written as DNA, the CDR3 is TGTGCCAGCAGTGACGGGGGGGCCGTCGATGAGCAGTTCTTC. Translation gives CASSDGGAVDEQFF.

This chain links TRBV7-9 with TRBJ1-4, with D hard to call. CDR3 size: 13 residues. Germline V gene lookup returns CDR1 SEHNR and CDR2 FQNEAQ (reference sequence). Deletions cut 2 bases from V and 4 bases from J, with 5 bases between. CDR3 residues: CASSLPGNEKLFF. The CDR3 coding sequence is TGTGCCAGCAGCTTACCCGGTAATGAAAAACTGTTTTTT.